These 3 T cell receptor beta chains were all obtained from the same sample, sequenced in a study of T-cell reconstitution after alpha-beta-depleted transplantation in children (dated by TCRdb to 2016 to 2017). Library construction relied on PCR. Data came from an Illumina HiSeq 2500. Molecular barcoding was employed in the preparation of TCR libraries, with unique molecular identifiers being used to normalize TCRbeta repertoire quantification. The raw public data were reprocessed by TCRdb itself: fastp quality trimming at Q25, MiXCR clonotype calling, in-frame beta chains only. Rows with a matching CDR3 protein are joined into one entry that keeps the most common DNA and genes. The sample data list some 200,000 distinct CDR3 sequences, and over 9.5% of these were observed just once. Over 4.5% of the sample comes from the top ten. The material sequenced was PBMCs from the stem cell graft donor, taken from the stem cell graft. Receptor source: a human donor who donated a stem cell graft to a child with SCID.

This clonotype was recorded many times. The chain's CDR3 is CASSLARDEQFF. For the CDR3, the DNA is TGTGCCAGCAGCTTAGCGCGGGACGAGCAGTTCTTC. V gene TRBV7-2 combines with J gene TRBJ2-1, with a tentative D call TRBD2 (6 bases). The germline V gene encodes CDR1 SGHTA and CDR2 FQGNSA. The ends were cut back, 0 bases at V and 10 bases at J, with 7 bases in the middle. This CDR3 is 12 amino acids long.

This chain connects TRBV5-1 to TRBJ2-7, with D uncertain. Germline assignment: CDR1 SGHRS and CDR2 YFSETQ. The CDR3 is made up of 15 amino acids. Trimming shortened V by 1 base and J by 4 bases, and 15 bases separated the two germline ends. In DNA, the CDR3 is TGCGCCAGCAGCTTGAGGCAGGATTCCGTTTACGAGCAGTACTTC. Protein product: CASSLRQDSVYEQYF.

This clonotype occurred many times. The chain employs TRBV12-3 or TRBV12-4 and TRBJ1-1, with D possibly matching TRBD1 (5 bases). V lost 6 bases and J lost 5, with 22 bases in between. The length of the CDR3 is 16 residues. The CDR3 bases are TGTGCCAGCAGGACGGGGGGGTGGGGACCAGGAACTGAAGCTTTCTTT. Translated: CASRTGGWGPGTEAFF.